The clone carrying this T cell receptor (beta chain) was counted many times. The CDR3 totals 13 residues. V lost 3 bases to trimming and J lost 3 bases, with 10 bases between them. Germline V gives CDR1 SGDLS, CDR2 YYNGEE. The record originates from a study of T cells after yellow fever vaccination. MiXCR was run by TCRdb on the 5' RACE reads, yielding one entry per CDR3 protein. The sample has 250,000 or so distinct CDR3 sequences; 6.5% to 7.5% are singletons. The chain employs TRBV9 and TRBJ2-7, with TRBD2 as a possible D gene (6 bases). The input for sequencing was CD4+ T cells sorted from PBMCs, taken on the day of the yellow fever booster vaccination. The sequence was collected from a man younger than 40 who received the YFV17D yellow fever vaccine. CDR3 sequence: CASSALGGYEQYF. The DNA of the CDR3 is TGTGCCAGCAGCGCCTTGGGGGGCTACGAGCAGTACTTC.